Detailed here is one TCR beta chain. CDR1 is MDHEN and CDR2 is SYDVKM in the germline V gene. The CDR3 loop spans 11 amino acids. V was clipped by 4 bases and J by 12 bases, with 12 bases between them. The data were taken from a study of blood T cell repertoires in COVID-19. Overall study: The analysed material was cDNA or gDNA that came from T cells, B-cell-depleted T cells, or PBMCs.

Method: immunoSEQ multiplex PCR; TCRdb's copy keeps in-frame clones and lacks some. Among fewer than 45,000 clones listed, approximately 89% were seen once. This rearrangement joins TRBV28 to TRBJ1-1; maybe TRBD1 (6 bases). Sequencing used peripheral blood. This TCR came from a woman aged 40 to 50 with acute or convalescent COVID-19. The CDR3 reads CASSSPQGTFF. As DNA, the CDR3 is TGTGCCAGCAGTTCCCCACAGGGAACTTTCTTT.